Below, 26 T cell receptor beta chains from the same sample are listed, as sequenced in a study of glioma-infiltrating T cells after dendritic cell vaccination. Clones were read by immunoSEQ multiplex PCR, and TCRdb kept only the in-frame ones, dropping some. The sample yields about 50,000 clones, 75% to 90% seen once. Noted time point: after dendritic cell vaccination, including at tumor progression/relapse. The sequencing used blood, collected after dendritic cell vaccination. All receptors derive from a human donor with glioblastoma.

The V call is TRBV19, the J call TRBJ1-5; D is uncertain. This CDR3 region has 15 residues. CDR1 LNHDA and CDR2 SQIVND come from the germline V gene (reference sequence). V lost 3 bases and J 0 bases, leaving 9 bases between the germline ends. For the CDR3, the DNA is TGTGCCAGTAGTATCACGGTCACTAGCAATCAGCCCCAGCATTTT. It translates to CASSITVTSNQPQHF.

This chain uses TRBV2 with TRBJ2-1; 10 nucleotides align to TRBD2. CDR3 size: 15 residues. Losses at the gene ends were 3 bases for V and 7 bases for J; bases not matched to a gene: 6. Germline V gene lookup returns CDR1 SNHLY and CDR2 FYNNEI. CDR3 nucleotide sequence: TGTGCCAGCAGTGACCTAGCGGGAGTGGGAAATGAGCAGTTCTTC. Translated: CASSDLAGVGNEQFF.

The chain combines TRBV11-3 with TRBJ1-1; D is possibly TRBD1 (5 bases). Germline loops: CDR1 SGHNT, CDR2 YENEEA. V was clipped by 5 bases and J by 3 bases, with 10 bases between them. CDR3 length: 13 amino acids. The CDR3 coding sequence is TGTGCCAGCAGCCTCGACAGACACACTGAAGCTTTCTTT. It translates to CASSLDRHTEAFF.

This sequence joins TRBV7-2 and TRBJ2-1; TRBD2 aligns across 13 bases. Germline trimming cut 4 bases from V and 7 bases from J; bases unmatched to any gene: 7. In germline, CDR1 is SGHTA, CDR2 FQGNSA. CDR3 length equals 16 residues. The CDR3 reads CASSSRTSGSRNEQFF. The CDR3, as DNA: TGTGCCAGCAGCTCCCGGACTAGCGGGAGTCGAAATGAGCAGTTCTTC.

The chain carries TRBV6-1 and TRBJ2-7; 8 nucleotides line up with TRBD1. Per the germline V gene, CDR1 is MNHNS and CDR2 is SASEGT. The CDR3 contains 14 residues. V dropped 10 bases and J dropped 1; count of bases not matched to a gene: 9. The CDR3 sequence is CATTGQGRSYEQYF. The CDR3, as DNA: TGTGCCACTACTGGACAGGGAAGGTCCTACGAGCAGTACTTC.

This chain uses TRBV19 with TRBJ1-2; 10 bases are shared with TRBD1. Germline assignment: CDR1 LNHDA and CDR2 SQIVND (reference sequence). With V trimmed by 1 base and J by 3 bases, 8 bases remained unmatched. This CDR3 comprises 17 residues. CDR3 region: CASSIVAGGQGDYGYTF. The CDR3 nucleotides are TGTGCCAGTAGTATAGTCGCGGGTGGACAGGGGGACTATGGCTACACCTTC.

The V call is TRBV4-1, the J call TRBJ2-3, with TRBD1 as a possible D gene (6 bases). Germline V CDR1 and CDR2: MGHRA, YSYEKL. The CDR3 consists of 12 residues. V was pared by 3 bases and J by 9 bases, with 10 bases between. The CDR3 sequence is CASSQTGWTQYF. CDR3 in DNA: TGCGCCAGCAGCCAGACAGGTTGGACGCAGTATTTT.

This clone was seen only once. The gene calls are TRBV5-4 and TRBJ2-5; 10 bases line up with TRBD1. Matching the DNA end better, TRBJ2-7 makes the J call doubtful. Per the germline V gene, CDR1 is SGHNT and CDR2 is YYREEE (reference sequence). This CDR3 comprises 15 residues. CDR3 bases: TGTGCCAGCAGCCCGGTGGGACAGGGGAGCCCCGAGCAGTACTTC. It translates to CASSPVGQGSPEQYF.

The chain links TRBV5-4 to TRBJ2-7, with TRBD2 identical over 11 bases. The germline CDR1 and CDR2 sequences are SGHNT and YYREEE (reference sequence). There are 14 residues in the CDR3. After removal of 4 bases from V and 3 bases from J, the junction contained 3 bases not matched to a gene. Written as DNA, the CDR3 is TGTGCCAGCAGCCCCGGGACTAGCGGCTACGAGCAGTACTTC. Encoded protein: CASSPGTSGYEQYF. Combining the CDR3 with reference TRBV5-4 and TRBJ2-7 gives the whole variable domain ETGVTQSPTHLIKTRGQQVTLRCSSQSGHNTVSWYQQALGQGPQFIFQYYREEENGRGNFPPRFSGLQFPNYSSELNVNALELDDSALYLCASSPGTSGYEQYFGPGTRLTVT.

The chain joins TRBV5-1 to TRBJ2-1, with 11 bases identical to TRBD2. V was pared by 0 bases and J by 9 bases, with 5 bases of the junction left unmatched. Germline loops: CDR1 SGHRS, CDR2 YFSETQ. The CDR3 runs 15 residues. CDR3 bases: TGCGCCAGCAGCTTGGCTAGCGGGAGGATCCGTGAGCAGTTCTTC. Amino acid sequence: CASSLASGRIREQFF.

Points on this clone: At one of its ends the junction is not consistent with the germline gene, which may arise from a read error. J is TRBJ2-1 and V is TRBV2; D is perhaps TRBD2 (7 bases). CDR3 size: 10 residues. Germline-derived CDR1 and CDR2 are SNHLY and FYNNEI. The CDR3 protein is CASSDGGRVF. The CDR3, as DNA: TGTGCCAGCAGTGACGGGGGGCGCGTCTTC.

This clone came up once. This chain joins TRBV5-4 and TRBJ2-7; D is perhaps TRBD2 (6 bases). V was clipped by 4 bases and J by 0 bases, with 14 bases between them. This CDR3 contains 15 residues. Germline-derived CDR1 and CDR2 are SGHNT and YYREEE (reference sequence). The CDR3 region is CASSPLAFSSYEQYF. CDR3 DNA sequence: TGTGCCAGCAGCCCCCTAGCGTTCAGCTCCTACGAGCAGTACTTC.

This chain links TRBV2 with TRBJ2-2; 9 bases are shared with TRBD1. With 8 bases clipped from V and 3 bases from J, the junction kept 4 bases outside the gene matches. The CDR3 totals 14 residues. In germline, CDR1 is SNHLY, CDR2 FYNNEI. DNA of the CDR3: TGTGCCAGCGGCGGGGACAGGGACACCGGGGAGCTGTTTTTT. The encoded protein is CASGGDRDTGELFF.

This chain links TRBV7-2 with TRBJ1-3; D is uncertain. CDR1 is SGHTA, CDR2 FQGNSA, per germline. Trimming left V 5 bases short and J 3 bases short, with 17 bases between. The CDR3 is 16 residues long. CDR3 sequence: CASSRRLTTLGNTIYF. CDR3 nucleotides: TGTGCCAGCAGCCGCCGTCTTACTACGCTTGGAAACACCATATATTTT.

This clone was found once. V is TRBV7-2 and J is TRBJ2-3, with 9 bases identical to TRBD2. J gave up 1 base and V 2 bases, and 10 bases lay outside the gene matches. Germline V CDR1 and CDR2: SGHTA, FQGNSA. The CDR3 runs to 18 residues. CDR3 DNA sequence: TGTGCCAGCAGCTTATCTCTCCCTGGCGGGAGGGGCACAGATACGCAGTATTTT. Its translation: CASSLSLPGGRGTDTQYF.

The chain joins TRBV28 to TRBJ1-1, with D possibly being TRBD1 (5 bases). CDR1 MDHEN and CDR2 SYDVKM come from the germline V gene. The CDR3 totals 17 residues. V lost 1 base and J 1 base, leaving 16 bases between the germline ends. The CDR3 protein is CASSLSDSPWGNTEAFF. The CDR3 bases are TGTGCCAGCAGTTTATCCGACAGTCCGTGGGGGAACACTGAAGCTTTCTTT.

V usage is TRBV7-3 and J usage is TRBJ2-1; TRBD1 might be the D (5 bases). Deletions cut 2 bases from V and 8 bases from J, with 13 bases between. This CDR3 spans 14 amino acids. Germline-derived CDR1 and CDR2 are SGHTA and FQGTGA. The CDR3 region has the DNA TGTGCCAGCAGCTTACAGGGTCCTAAGGATGAGCAGTTCTTC. It is translated as CASSLQGPKDEQFF.

This rearrangement joins TRBV5-4 to TRBJ2-3; D gene unclear. The germline V gene encodes CDR1 SGHNT and CDR2 YYREEE (reference sequence). The CDR3 runs 13 residues. V was trimmed by 1 base and J by 1 base, leaving 4 bases between them. The CDR3 coding sequence is TGTGCCAGCAGCTTGCAGGGCACAGATACGCAGTATTTT. This gives the protein CASSLQGTDTQYF.

This chain joins TRBV5-8 and TRBJ2-7, with a weak D call TRBD1 (5 bases). The V gene's germline CDR1 is SGHTS and CDR2 YDEGEE. Trimming took 4 bases from V and 1 from J, leaving 9 bases between them. The CDR3 has 13 amino acids. CDR3 in amino acids: CASSQGLSYEQYF. In DNA form, the CDR3 reads TGTGCCAGCAGCCAGGGCTTATCCTACGAGCAGTACTTC. Based on the CDR3 plus reference TRBV5-8 and TRBJ2-7, the full variable domain is EAGVTQSPTHLIKTRGQQATLRCSPISGHTSVYWYQQALGLGLQFLLWYDEGEERNRGNFPPRFSGRQFPNYSSELNVNALELEDSALYLCASSQGLSYEQYFGPGTRLTVT.

The chain employs TRBV19 and TRBJ2-5, with 8 bases matching TRBD1. There are 13 residues in the CDR3. CDR1 and CDR2 from the germline V gene are LNHDA and SQIVND (reference sequence). The ends lost 6 bases at V and 5 bases at J; junction bases unmatched: 5. The CDR3 bases are TGTGCCAGTAGCTCAGGGGGCTTGGAGACCCAGTACTTC. It specifies CASSSGGLETQYF.

The V gene is TRBV19, the J gene TRBJ1-2, with TRBD1 matching over 7 bases. The V gene end was trimmed by 6 bases and the J gene end by 8 bases; junction bases not matched to a gene: 12. The CDR3 length is 14 residues. Looked up from germline, CDR1 is LNHDA and CDR2 is SQIVND (reference sequence). CDR3 nucleotides: TGTGCCAGTAGACCCCGGGACAGCCGCCGAGGCTACACCTTC. Translating gives CASRPRDSRRGYTF.

V and J are TRBV4-2 and TRBJ2-1; maybe TRBD1 (6 bases). Germline lookup yields CDR1 LGHNA and CDR2 YNFKEQ. This CDR3 has 17 amino acids. With 2 bases removed from V and 5 bases from J, the gap between germline ends came to 19 bases. CDR3 residues: CASSQIARTEVHNEQFF. The CDR3 nucleotides are TGTGCCAGCAGCCAAATAGCTCGGACAGAGGTCCACAATGAGCAGTTCTTC.

The chain carries TRBV27 and TRBJ2-7, with a tentative D call TRBD1 (6 bases). The CDR3 runs to 13 residues. The V gene's germline CDR1 is MNHEY and CDR2 SMNVEV (reference sequence). Trimming removed 5 bases at V and 1 base at J, with 9 bases between. The CDR3 DNA is TGTGCCAGCAGTCCAGGGGCATCCTACGAGCAGTACTTC. Translated, it gives CASSPGASYEQYF.

This clone was counted a single time. The germline gene is not matched at one end of the junction; a read error may be the cause. The gene calls are TRBV19 and TRBJ1-5; D is perhaps TRBD1 (5 bases). The CDR3 spans 16 residues. Germline lookup yields CDR1 LNHDA and CDR2 SQIVND (reference sequence). The CDR3 sequence: CASSTYRRQSAQPHHF. The CDR3, as DNA: TGTGCCAGTAGCACTTACAGGCGACAGAGCGCTCAGCCCCACCATTTT.

V usage is TRBV27 and J usage is TRBJ1-4, with D uncertain. Looked up from germline, CDR1 is MNHEY and CDR2 is SMNVEV (reference sequence). Trimming shortened V by 1 base and J by 8 bases, and 11 bases separated the two germline ends. CDR3 length: 14 amino acids. The CDR3: CASSLFANSEKLFF. In DNA, the CDR3 is TGTGCCAGCAGTTTATTCGCCAACTCCGAAAAACTGTTTTTT. Supplemented by reference TRBV27 and TRBJ1-4, the full variable domain reads EAQVTQNPRYLITVTGKKLTVTCSQNMNHEYMSWYRQDPGLGLRQIYYSMNVEVTDKGDVPEGYKVSRKEKRNFPLILESPSPNQTSLYFCASSLFANSEKLFFGSGTQLSVL.

The rearrangement uses TRBV12-5 and TRBJ2-2, with 8 nucleotides matching TRBD1. Germline V gene data show CDR1 as LGHNT and CDR2 as FRNRAP. The CDR3 covers 15 residues. Unmatched junction bases numbered 7, after V lost 4 bases and J lost 6 bases. The CDR3 loop is CASGSGQGKPGELFF. As DNA, the CDR3 is TGTGCTAGTGGTTCAGGACAGGGAAAACCCGGGGAGCTGTTTTTT.